This is a list of T cell receptor beta chains from one sample in a study of blood T cell repertoires in COVID-19. Sequencing used immunoSEQ multiplex PCR; TCRdb keeps in-frame clones, though not all of them. The top ten clones hold 3.4% of a sample with about 250,000 clones, about four fifths of them seen once. The sample comprised PBMCs or T cells enriched from blood (not recorded which). The receptors come from a man aged 50 to 60 who had recovered from COVID-19. CDR3s include the opening cysteine and the closing phenylalanine or tryptophan. The D gene is left open where the match is weak. A row's size may be missing; if present it is once, few, many or a size class.

cdr3_nt	cdr3_aa	clone_size	j_call	v_call	d_call
TGCAGCGTTGACTCTCGTTTAGCGGGAGGGCCCTGGGAGCAGTTCTTC	CSVDSRLAGGPWEQFF	-	TRBJ2-1	TRBV29-1	TRBD2
TGTGCCAGCTCACCTACCATCGACCCGGGGAGTGGGCCCCAGCATTTT	CASSPTIDPGSGPQHF	once	TRBJ1-5	TRBV18	-
TGTGCCAGCACCAGCGGACAGACCTCACCTTTGAACACTGAAGCTTTCTTT	CASTSGQTSPLNTEAFF	-	TRBJ1-1	TRBV5-4	-
TGTGCCAGCAGTTACTCAGGGGCAGGGAGGGGTGCCGAAGCTTTCTTT	CASSYSGAGRGAEAFF	-	TRBJ1-1	TRBV6-5	-
TGTGCCAGCAGAAGACAGGGGGCTCGGGGTGAGCAGTACTTC	CASRRQGARGEQYF	-	TRBJ2-7	TRBV28	TRBD1
TGTGCCAGCAGCGCCACAGTCTCTGGAAACACCATATATTTT	CASSATVSGNTIYF	-	TRBJ1-3	TRBV9	-
TGCGCCAGCAGCTCGGGACAGGGTGTCTATGGCTACACCTTC	CASSSGQGVYGYTF	-	TRBJ1-2	TRBV5-1	TRBD1
TGTGCCAGCAGTACACATCGATCCTGGCTTGAAGCTTTCTTT	CASSTHRSWLEAFF	-	TRBJ1-1	TRBV6-2/TRBV6-3	-
TGTGCCAGCAGCTTAGTGGTAGCGGGAACAAATCCCTACGAGCAGTACTTC	CASSLVVAGTNPYEQYF	-	TRBJ2-7	TRBV13	TRBD2
TGCGCCAGCAGCCCGCACCGGGCTAGCGGGAGGGCCCACGAGCAGTACTTC	CASSPHRASGRAHEQYF	-	TRBJ2-7	TRBV4-1	TRBD2
TGCGCCAGCAGCTCCGGGATCTATGGCTACACCTTC	CASSSGIYGYTF	-	TRBJ1-2	TRBV5-1	-
TGTGCCAGCAGCTTAGCTTCAGGCTCTGGAAACACCATATATTTT	CASSLASGSGNTIYF	-	TRBJ1-3	TRBV7-2	-
TGTGCCAGCAGGAGCGGGGAACTCTACAATGAGCAGTTCTTC	CASRSGELYNEQFF	-	TRBJ2-1	TRBV7-2	TRBD2
TGTGCCAGCAGCTTTAGACAGCATGGCTACACCTTC	CASSFRQHGYTF	-	TRBJ1-2	TRBV7-9	-
TGCGCCAGCAGCCCAAGGGCGAGGGACACTGAAGCTTTCTTT	CASSPRARDTEAFF	few	TRBJ1-1	TRBV5-1	-
TGTGCCAGCAGCTTATCTTCGGACAGGGCCCACGAGCAGTACTTC	CASSLSSDRAHEQYF	-	TRBJ2-7	TRBV7-3	TRBD1
TGTGCTAGTGGTTGGACAGGCGAGACCCAGTACTTC	CASGWTGETQYF	-	TRBJ2-5	TRBV12-5	TRBD1
TGTGCTAGTGGTTTCTGGCCTGTCGACGAGCAGTACTTC	CASGFWPVDEQYF	-	TRBJ2-7	TRBV12-5	-
TGTGCCTGGAGTGTAAAGGGGAATTCACCCCTCCACTTT	CAWSVKGNSPLHF	few	TRBJ1-6	TRBV30	-
TGTGCCAGCAGTTTAGGGACAGGGCCGAATTCACCCCTCCACTTT	CASSLGTGPNSPLHF	-	TRBJ1-6	TRBV27	TRBD1
TGTGCCAGCAGACTAGCGGGAGTGGAGACCCAGTACTTC	CASRLAGVETQYF	-	TRBJ2-5	TRBV12-3/TRBV12-4	TRBD2
TGTGCCAGCAAATTGGGGGGGCTAGACTATGGCTACACCTTC	CASKLGGLDYGYTF	-	TRBJ1-2	TRBV2	-
TGTGCCAGCAGCGTCTCTTCCCGACTAGCGGGAGAGACCCAGTACTTC	CASSVSSRLAGETQYF	-	TRBJ2-5	TRBV9	TRBD2
TGCGCCAGCAGCTTGGGGCCCCGGGGGGAGCAGTTCTTC	CASSLGPRGEQFF	few	TRBJ2-1	TRBV5-1	-
TGTGCCAGTAGTATCTCGCGGGGCGGTCAGCCCCAGCATTTT	CASSISRGGQPQHF	-	TRBJ1-5	TRBV19	-
TGTGCCAGCAGCATGGGACAGTATGGCTACACCTTC	CASSMGQYGYTF	-	TRBJ1-2	TRBV9	TRBD1
TGTGCCTGCCATAGCGGGGATTTCGAACGCACTGAAGCTTTCTTT	CACHSGDFERTEAFF	-	TRBJ1-1	TRBV30	-
TGCGCCAGCAGCTTGGCCAGGGGCGATGGCTACACCTTC	CASSLARGDGYTF	many	TRBJ1-2	TRBV5-1	-
TGTGCCACCTCACAGGGGCGAGCTACCACAGATACGCAGTATTTT	CATSQGRATTDTQYF	-	TRBJ2-3	TRBV19	TRBD1
TGCGCCAGCAGTAACAGTGCAACTAATGAAAAACTGTTTTTT	CASSNSATNEKLFF	-	TRBJ1-4	TRBV5-1	-
TGTGCCAGCAGTTTAGGGCCCCGGGCGGGCGCTTACAATGAGCAGTTCTTC	CASSLGPRAGAYNEQFF	-	TRBJ2-1	TRBV28	-
TGTGCCAGCAGTGACCAAAATAACTATGGCTACACCTTC	CASSDQNNYGYTF	-	TRBJ1-2	TRBV6-1	-
TGTGCCAGCAGCCAAGAAGGAGGGTACCCAATGAACACTGAAGCTTTCTTT	CASSQEGGYPMNTEAFF	once	TRBJ1-1	TRBV14	-
TGTGCCATCACCAGACAGGGTACGGACTATGGCTACACCTTC	CAITRQGTDYGYTF	-	TRBJ1-2	TRBV10-3	TRBD1
TGTGCCAGCTCACTGGACAGGGTGGAAAACACCATATATTTT	CASSLDRVENTIYF	-	TRBJ1-3	TRBV18	TRBD1
TGCGCCAGCAGTCCCAGGGGAAAGAGCACCCAGTACTTC	CASSPRGKSTQYF	-	TRBJ2-5	TRBV23-1	-
TGTGCCAGCAGCGTAGATCGCCTACGTGCCGGAAACACCATATATTTT	CASSVDRLRAGNTIYF	-	TRBJ1-3	TRBV9	-
TGTGCCAGCAGCCAAGACGAAACCGGGACTAGCGGCTACGAGCAGTACTTC	CASSQDETGTSGYEQYF	-	TRBJ2-7	TRBV3-1/TRBV3-2	TRBD2
TGTGCCAGCAGTAGGGGTGGGGAGCAGTACTTC	CASSRGGEQYF	-	TRBJ2-7	TRBV6-5	-
TGTGCCAGCTCACCCGGGACAGCCGCCTACGAGCAGTACTTC	CASSPGTAAYEQYF	-	TRBJ2-7	TRBV18	TRBD1
TGTGCCAGTAGTGACGGGGATCAGCCCCAGCATTTT	CASSDGDQPQHF	-	TRBJ1-5	TRBV19	-
TGTGCCAGCAGCGTAGGGGACAGGGGCCTGGGTAGTTCACCCCTCCACTTT	CASSVGDRGLGSSPLHF	-	TRBJ1-6	TRBV9	TRBD1
TGTGCCAGCAGCCCCACCAGGACTAGCGGGATACCTTCCTACGAGCAGTACTTC	CASSPTRTSGIPSYEQYF	-	TRBJ2-7	TRBV14	TRBD2
TGTGCCAGCAGAAATCGGGACTTTCTAGATACGCAGTATTTT	CASRNRDFLDTQYF	-	TRBJ2-3	TRBV28	-
TGCAGTGCTAGTAGCGGGAGCCGCACAGATACGCAGTATTTT	CSASSGSRTDTQYF	once	TRBJ2-3	TRBV20-1	TRBD2
TGTGCCAGCAGCGAAACCGCGGGAGTCCACACCGGGGAGCTGTTTTTT	CASSETAGVHTGELFF	few	TRBJ2-2	TRBV6-2/TRBV6-3	TRBD2